The 16 T cell receptor beta chains in this list originate from one sample, sequenced in a study of T cells after yellow fever vaccination. In TCRdb, the 5' RACE reads were re-called with MiXCR into one record per CDR3 protein. Of under 350,000 distinct CDR3 sequences listed, roughly 4% are singletons. The sequences come from PBMCs, collected 5 days after the yellow fever booster vaccination. Every receptor here comes from a man younger than 35 who received the YFV17D yellow fever vaccine.

At least ten counts were recorded for this clonotype. The chain is built from TRBV6-5 and TRBJ1-6, with D possibly matching TRBD1 (5 bases). CDR3 length equals 14 residues. The germline V gene has CDR1 MNHEY and CDR2 SVGAGI. The germline V and J ends were trimmed by 2 bases and 7 bases, with 9 bases remaining between them. For the CDR3, the DNA is TGTGCCAGCAGTTACAGAGGGACCAATTCACCCCTCCACTTT. It translates to CASSYRGTNSPLHF.

The rearrangement uses TRBV12-3 or TRBV12-4 and TRBJ2-7, with D unresolved. The CDR3 has 13 amino acids. The ends were cut back, 1 base at V and 6 bases at J, with 10 bases in the middle. CDR3 in amino acids: CASSLEVRAEQYF. CDR3 bases: TGTGCCAGCAGTTTAGAAGTCAGAGCCGAGCAGTACTTC.

This clonotype was seen only a few times. J is TRBJ2-1 and V is TRBV15; D is uncertain. Germline V CDR1 and CDR2: LNHNV, YYDKDF (reference sequence). CDR3 size: 15 residues. V gave up 0 bases and J gave up 8 bases, with 14 bases separating them. CDR3 coding DNA: TGTGCCACCAGCAGAGAATATGCGAAGGGCCATGAGCAGTTCTTC. Amino acid sequence: CATSREYAKGHEQFF. Full variable domain (rest looked up from reference TRBV15 and TRBJ2-1): DAMVIQNPRYQVTQFGKPVTLSCSQTLNHNVMYWYQQKSSQAPKLLFHYYDKDFNNEADTPDNFQSRRPNTSFCFLDIRSPGLGDTAMYLCATSREYAKGHEQFFGPGTRLTVL.

DNA for the CDR3: TGCGCCAGCAGCCAAGTCGAGGGGAGGGAAGAAAAACTGTTTTTT. Protein product: CASSQVEGREEKLFF. The J gene is TRBJ1-4, the V gene TRBV4-1; D might be TRBD1 (5 bases). The V gene lost 1 base and the J gene lost 8 bases, with 14 bases spanning the gap. From germline, CDR1 is MGHRA and CDR2 YSYEKL. This CDR3 comprises 15 residues.

There are many counts of this clonotype. V and J are TRBV12-3 or TRBV12-4 and TRBJ1-1; D unresolved. The CDR3 runs 11 residues. The V end was cut by 6 bases, the J end by 7 bases, with 9 bases between. The CDR3 here is CASRWRFEAFF. CDR3 sequence (DNA): TGTGCCAGCAGATGGCGGTTTGAAGCTTTCTTT.

This clonotype has just a few counts. The chain carries TRBV6-5 and TRBJ2-2; D call uncertain. The CDR3 totals 14 residues. Looked up from germline, CDR1 is MNHEY and CDR2 is SVGAGI. Trimming took off 1 base at V and 3 bases at J, with 6 bases between the two ends. In DNA, the CDR3 is TGTGCCAGCAGTTACTTATTACACACCGGGGAGCTGTTTTTT. It codes for CASSYLLHTGELFF.

This clonotype was counted at least ten times. This sequence joins TRBV20-1 and TRBJ1-1, with a tentative D call TRBD1 (6 bases). The CDR3 extends over 14 amino acids. The germline V gene encodes CDR1 DFQATT and CDR2 SNEGSKA (reference sequence). The ends were cut back, 5 bases at V and 4 bases at J, with 17 bases in the middle. The CDR3 spells CSALASGAGTEAFF. CDR3 bases: TGCAGTGCTCTGGCTTCGGGGGCTGGCACTGAAGCTTTCTTT.

The chain carries TRBV7-6 and TRBJ2-5, with D unresolved. V lost 3 bases and J lost 5, with 13 bases in between. CDR1 and CDR2 (germline): SGHVS, FNYEAQ. CDR3 length: 14 residues. The CDR3 is CASSLTPGAETQYF. The CDR3, as DNA: TGTGCCAGCAGCTTGACCCCCGGTGCGGAGACCCAGTACTTC.

This clonotype was counted a few times. This chain uses TRBV4-2 with TRBJ2-3; no clear D. The CDR3 runs to 14 residues. The V end was cut by 4 bases, the J end by 0 bases, with 8 bases between. Germline V gene sequence: CDR1 LGHNA, CDR2 YNFKEQ. CDR3 nucleotides: TGTGCCAGCAGCCTCGAACAGAGCACAGATACGCAGTATTTT. Protein: CASSLEQSTDTQYF.

The chain uses TRBV29-1 and TRBJ1-4; 10 bases align to TRBD1. V dropped 4 bases and J dropped 0; count of bases not matched to a gene: 2. This CDR3 is built from 15 residues. Per germline, CDR1 SQVTM and CDR2 ANQGSEA. The CDR3 DNA reads as TGCAGCGTTGGGGACAGGGGAGCAACTAATGAAAAACTGTTTTTT. It specifies CSVGDRGATNEKLFF.

This clonotype was observed at least ten times. The chain recombines TRBV7-2 with TRBJ1-5; unclear D gene. V was trimmed by 1 base and J by 2 bases, leaving 6 bases between them. The CDR3 contains 14 residues. The germline V gene encodes CDR1 SGHTA and CDR2 FQGNSA. CDR3 region: CASSLESGNQPQHF. In DNA form, the CDR3 reads TGTGCCAGCAGCTTAGAGAGTGGCAATCAGCCCCAGCATTTT.

This clonotype was seen repeatedly, ten times or more. V is TRBV5-1 and J is TRBJ2-7; the D gene could be TRBD1 or TRBD2 (6 bases each). The CDR3 spans 12 residues. The V and J ends lost 4 bases and 7 bases respectively, with 12 bases between them. The germline V gene has CDR1 SGHRS and CDR2 YFSETQ. CDR3 in amino acids: CASSNGGGEQYV. CDR3 bases: TGCGCCAGCAGCAACGGAGGGGGGGAGCAGTACGTC.

This clonotype came up many times. DNA of the CDR3: TGCGCCAGCAGCTTACAGAGGAGCTCCTACAATGAGCAGTTCTTC. It encodes CASSLQRSSYNEQFF. The chain is built from TRBV5-1 and TRBJ2-1; unclear D gene. CDR1 is SGHRS and CDR2 is YFSETQ in the germline V gene. The length of the CDR3 is 15 residues. Trimming took off 2 bases at V and 0 bases at J, with 9 bases between the two ends.

This clonotype appeared a few times. CDR3: CSARAQVDQPQHF. The CDR3 DNA is TGCAGTGCTAGAGCTCAGGTCGATCAGCCCCAGCATTTT. The gene calls are TRBV20-1 and TRBJ1-5; D unclear. CDR3 length equals 13 residues. Germline-derived CDR1 and CDR2 are DFQATT and SNEGSKA (reference sequence). The V gene lost 1 base and the J gene lost 5 bases, with 9 bases spanning the gap.

This clonotype was observed many times. The chain links TRBV7-9 to TRBJ2-3; TRBD2 aligns across 10 bases. The CDR3 consists of 16 residues. Looked up from germline, CDR1 is SEHNR and CDR2 is FQNEAQ (reference sequence). Trimming cost V 5 bases and J 5 bases; bases outside gene matches: 10. The CDR3 spells CASSDERGGLEDTQYF. CDR3 bases: TGTGCCAGCAGCGACGAGCGGGGGGGCCTTGAAGATACGCAGTATTTT. The entire variable domain, with the rest obtained from reference TRBV7-9 and TRBJ2-3, is as follows: DTGVSQNPRHKITKRGQNVTFRCDPISEHNRLYWYRQTLGQGPEFLTYFQNEAQLEKSRLLSDRFSAERPKGSFSTLEIQRTEQGDSAMYLCASSDERGGLEDTQYFGPGTRLTVL.

The chain links TRBV4-1 to TRBJ2-2; 14 nucleotides line up with TRBD2. V lost 8 bases and J lost 4; bases outside the gene matches: 18. Germline V lookup: CDR1 MGHRA, CDR2 YSYEKL. This CDR3 region has 20 residues. CDR3: CASSLGVFGLAGGTTGELFF. The CDR3 DNA follows: TGCGCCAGCTCATTGGGGGTTTTTGGACTAGCGGGGGGAACCACCGGGGAGCTGTTTTTT.